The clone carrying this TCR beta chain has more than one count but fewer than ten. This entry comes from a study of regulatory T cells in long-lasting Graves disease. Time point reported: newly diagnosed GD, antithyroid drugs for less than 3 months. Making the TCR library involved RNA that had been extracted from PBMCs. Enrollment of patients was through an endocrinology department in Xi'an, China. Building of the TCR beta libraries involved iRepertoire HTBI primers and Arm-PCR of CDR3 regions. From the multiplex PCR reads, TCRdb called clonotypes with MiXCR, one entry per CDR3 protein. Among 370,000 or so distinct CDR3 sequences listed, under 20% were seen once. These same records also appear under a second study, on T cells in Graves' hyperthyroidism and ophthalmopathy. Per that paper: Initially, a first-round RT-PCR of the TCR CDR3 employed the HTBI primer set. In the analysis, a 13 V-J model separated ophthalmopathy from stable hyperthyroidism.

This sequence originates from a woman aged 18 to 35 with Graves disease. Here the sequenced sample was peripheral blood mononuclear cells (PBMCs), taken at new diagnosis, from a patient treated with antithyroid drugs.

The CDR3 DNA follows: TGCAGTGCTAGAGATCCCAGGGGGCCTGGGGACACCATATATTTT. Protein product: CSARDPRGPGDTIYF. The chain links TRBV20-1 to TRBJ1-3; the match to TRBD1 covers 8 bases. Germline V gene lookup returns CDR1 DFQATT and CDR2 SNEGSKA (reference sequence). Trimming removed 0 bases from V and 8 bases from J; junction bases left unmatched: 9. The CDR3 is 15 residues long.